Shown below are 24 T cell receptor beta chains from a single sample sequenced in a study of T cells in Graves' hyperthyroidism and ophthalmopathy (dated by TCRdb to about 2019). The library relied on multiplex PCR. These reads were obtained on an Illumina HiSeq 2000. The TCR beta CDR3 regions were amplified from RNA transcripts. The TCR CDR3 was subjected to a first round of RT-PCR using the HTBI primer set and the Qiagen OneStep RT-PCR kit. Clones were called with MiXCR by TCRdb after fastp trimmed the public reads at Q25, and only in-frame beta chains were retained. A single entry per CDR3 protein holds the most common genes and DNA from its merged rows. This sample comprises about 380,000 distinct CDR3 sequences, approximately 13% of them detected only once. The ten top clones hold approximately 11% of the sample. Sequenced input: blood. The receptor set was obtained from a woman aged 55-69 years with Graves' hyperthyroidism.

This clonotype appeared once. This rearrangement joins TRBV7-9 to TRBJ1-2, with a tentative D call TRBD1 (6 bases). This CDR3 is 15 amino acids long. Deletions cut 8 bases from V and 5 bases from J, with 21 bases between. Germline lookup yields CDR1 SEHNR and CDR2 FQNEAQ (reference sequence). CDR3 amino acids: CASAPGGGALYGYTF. Written as DNA, the CDR3 is TGTGCCAGCGCTCCCGGAGGGGGGGCTTTGTATGGCTACACCTTC.

The sample holds many counts of this clonotype. CDR3 amino acids: CASSLPASGRAYNEQFF. The CDR3 DNA sequence: TGTGCCAGCAGTCTCCCCGCTAGCGGGAGGGCCTACAATGAGCAGTTCTTC. This chain joins TRBV12-3 or TRBV12-4 and TRBJ2-1; TRBD2 aligns across 12 bases. The CDR3 runs to 17 residues. Trimming cost V 5 bases and J 2 bases; bases outside gene matches: 7.

This clonotype was recorded many times. This chain connects TRBV20-1 to TRBJ2-7; TRBD1 matches at 9 bases. This CDR3 has 14 amino acids. The V gene end was trimmed by 3 bases and the J gene end by 4 bases; junction bases not matched to a gene: 7. Germline V lookup: CDR1 DFQATT, CDR2 SNEGSKA (reference sequence). DNA of the CDR3: TGCAGTGCTAGCGGACAGGGGCGGGCTTACGAGCAGTACTTC. Its translation: CSASGQGRAYEQYF.

The CDR3 DNA reads TGTGCCAGCAGCAAGACAGGAACCGCTAGCACAGATACGCAGTATTTT. Its protein product is CASSKTGTASTDTQYF. V usage is TRBV7-3 and J usage is TRBJ2-3; a weak D match, TRBD1 (6 bases). The V and J ends lost 5 bases and 0 bases respectively, with 15 bases between them. The CDR3 length is 16 residues. Germline V gene sequence: CDR1 SGHTA, CDR2 FQGTGA.

This clonotype was seen ten or more times. V and J are TRBV18 and TRBJ2-7, with D possibly matching TRBD2 (5 bases). The CDR3 extends over 14 amino acids. Trimming removed 11 bases from V and 1 base from J, with 18 bases in between. CDR1 and CDR2 from the germline V gene are KGHSH and LQKENI. CDR3 DNA: TGTGCCGGCCTTCGGAGGCAACTGTCCTACGAGCAGTACTTC. It is translated as CAGLRRQLSYEQYF.

This clonotype occurred a few times. This chain connects TRBV6-5 to TRBJ1-3, with 7 bases lining up with TRBD1. The CDR3 runs to 15 residues. Looked up from germline, CDR1 is MNHEY and CDR2 is SVGAGI. The V gene end was trimmed by 2 bases and the J gene end by 4 bases; junction bases not matched to a gene: 5. For the CDR3, the DNA is TGTGCCAGCAGTTACCGGAAGGGGGCCGGAAACACCATATATTTT. Amino acids: CASSYRKGAGNTIYF.

With regard to this clonotype: The junction departs from germline at one end; a sequencing error may be responsible. The chain has TRBV6-5 and TRBJ1-2; unclear D gene. The CDR3 runs to 14 residues. Germline loops: CDR1 MNHEY, CDR2 SVGAGI. In DNA form, the CDR3 reads TGTGCCAGCACTAGGGAACGGTTAAACTATGGCTACGCCTTC. Its translation is CASTRERLNYGYAF.

A few counts support this clonotype. V and J are TRBV6-5 and TRBJ2-5; 7 nucleotides match TRBD2. Germline V lookup: CDR1 MNHEY, CDR2 SVGAGI. V lost 0 bases and J lost 9; bases outside the gene matches: 7. The CDR3 length is 14 residues. The chain's CDR3 is CASSYSTAGGSQYF. CDR3 DNA: TGTGCCAGCAGTTACTCGACCGCCGGGGGGTCCCAGTACTTC.

The V call is TRBV20-1, the J call TRBJ2-3; the D gene is possibly TRBD2 (6 bases). This CDR3 is built from 14 residues. From germline, CDR1 is DFQATT and CDR2 SNEGSKA (reference sequence). Trimming pared 4 bases from V and 1 base from J, leaving 12 bases between. The CDR3 reads CSAKEQRGTDTQYF. CDR3 nucleotides: TGCAGTGCTAAAGAACAGCGGGGCACAGATACGCAGTATTTT.

This clonotype was recorded many times. V usage is TRBV2 and J usage is TRBJ1-3; TRBD1 might be the D (5 bases). The ends were cut back, 4 bases at V and 16 bases at J, with 14 bases in the middle. There are 11 residues in the CDR3. The germline gives CDR1 SNHLY, CDR2 FYNNEI. The CDR3 loop reads CASSAGGPLYF. CDR3 DNA sequence: TGTGCCAGCAGTGCCGGGGGTCCTCTGTATTTT.

This clonotype has a handful of counts. V gene TRBV12-3 or TRBV12-4 combines with J gene TRBJ2-1, with TRBD1 matching over 7 bases. This CDR3 comprises 14 residues. Trimming at V came to 4 bases and at J to 3 bases, leaving 3 bases not matched to a gene. DNA of the CDR3: TGTGCCAGCAGTTCGTCAGGGGGCTACAATGAGCAGTTCTTC. It encodes CASSSSGGYNEQFF.

The genes are TRBV12-3 or TRBV12-4 and TRBJ1-5; D uncertain. This CDR3 has 14 residues. V was clipped by 3 bases and J by 6 bases, with 12 bases between them. The CDR3 DNA sequence: TGTGCCAGCAGTTTCTATACGTTGGGTCAGCCCCAGCATTTT. Amino acid sequence: CASSFYTLGQPQHF.

In this sample, this clonotype turned up many times. V and J are TRBV20-1 and TRBJ2-5; D not resolved. This CDR3 is built from 11 residues. Germline CDR1 DFQATT, CDR2 SNEGSKA (reference sequence). Trimming left V 6 bases short and J 2 bases short, with 7 bases between. The CDR3 is CSATLQETQYF. CDR3 nucleotides: TGCAGTGCCACTTTACAAGAGACCCAGTACTTC.

This clonotype was recorded at least ten times. This rearrangement joins TRBV2 to TRBJ2-3; D is unclear. The CDR3 loop spans 14 amino acids. Per the germline V gene, CDR1 is SNHLY and CDR2 is FYNNEI. V was cut by 3 bases and J by 6 bases, with 13 bases left in between. CDR3 DNA sequence: TGTGCCAGCAGTGATACCGGTTCCTTCGATACGCAGTATTTT. This encodes CASSDTGSFDTQYF.

In regard to this clonotype: A clone one base away is much larger, so this may be a read error. The genes are TRBV6-2 or TRBV6-3 and TRBJ2-7; D perhaps matches TRBD1 (6 bases). CDR1 is MNHEY, CDR2 SVGEGT, per germline. The CDR3 sequence is 14 residues long. V lost 7 bases to trimming and J lost 3 bases, with 16 bases between them. In nucleotides, the CDR3 is TGTGCCAGCAAGGAACAGGGAGTTGGCTACGAGCAGTACTTC. Amino acid sequence: CASKEQGVGYEQYF.

Only a few counts were recorded for this clonotype. The V and J genes are TRBV3-1 and TRBJ2-3; no reliable D call. The germline CDR1 and CDR2 sequences are LGHDT and YNNKEL (reference sequence). The CDR3 has 14 amino acids. Trimming left V 5 bases short and J 4 bases short, with 13 bases between. The CDR3 loop is CASSTRRTPDTQYF. The CDR3 DNA reads TGTGCCAGCAGCACCCGGCGAACCCCAGATACGCAGTATTTT.

This clonotype was observed at least ten times. The rearrangement links TRBV12-3 or TRBV12-4 to TRBJ2-3, with 11 bases identical to TRBD1. V shed 6 bases and J 4 bases; nucleotides not matched to a gene: 3. This CDR3 is 14 amino acids long. The CDR3 loop reads CASRVGQGADTQYF. CDR3 coding DNA: TGTGCCAGCAGAGTGGGACAGGGGGCAGATACGCAGTATTTT.

To note about this clonotype: Sequence at one end of the junction differs from germline and may be a read error. The chain links TRBV18 to TRBJ1-6; D remains ambiguous. The CDR3 covers 15 residues. The germline gives CDR1 KGHSH, CDR2 LQKENI. The CDR3 DNA is TGTGCCAGCTCAGTCATCGGGGATAGTAATCCACCCCTCCACTTT. The encoded protein is CASSVIGDSNPPLHF.

This clonotype has a count of ten or more. This rearrangement joins TRBV20-1 to TRBJ2-6; TRBD1 is a possible D gene (5 bases). The V end lost 2 bases, the J end lost 3 bases, and 5 bases lay between the germline ends. The CDR3 spans 13 residues. The V gene's germline CDR1 is DFQATT and CDR2 SNEGSKA (reference sequence). The DNA of the CDR3 is TGCAGTGCTAGACAGGGTGGGGCCAACGTCCTGACTTTC. Residues: CSARQGGANVLTF.

This clonotype was seen at least ten times. The chain has TRBV6-1 and TRBJ1-1; possible D gene TRBD1, 6 bases. The V gene lost 6 bases and the J gene lost 3 bases, with 14 bases spanning the gap. This CDR3 comprises 14 residues. Germline V CDR1 and CDR2: MNHNS, SASEGT. The CDR3 here is CASSLQGLYTEAFF. In DNA form, the CDR3 reads TGTGCCAGCAGCCTACAGGGCTTGTACACTGAAGCTTTCTTT.

At least ten counts were recorded for this clonotype. V is TRBV28 and J is TRBJ2-5, with 10 positions matching TRBD1. Unmatched junction bases numbered 7, after V lost 7 bases and J lost 5 bases. CDR1 is MDHEN and CDR2 is SYDVKM in the germline V gene. The CDR3 consists of 14 residues. The CDR3 reads CASTPGQGRETQYF. CDR3 bases: TGTGCCAGCACCCCGGGACAGGGGAGGGAGACCCAGTACTTC.

This clonotype was detected ten times or more. This chain uses TRBV12-3 or TRBV12-4 with TRBJ2-1; D might be TRBD2 (6 bases). This CDR3 spans 15 amino acids. The germline V and J ends were trimmed by 5 bases and 8 bases, with 19 bases remaining between them. CDR3 region: CASSPTRDARYEQFF. In DNA form, the CDR3 reads TGTGCCAGCAGTCCTACGCGGGACGCCAGATATGAGCAGTTCTTC.

A word on this clonotype: One base away lies a much larger clone, so this may be a sequencing read error. The chain joins TRBV18 to TRBJ1-5; maybe TRBD1 (5 bases). The CDR3 is 14 residues long. Germline values: CDR1 KGHSH, CDR2 LQKENI. Trimming removed 0 bases at V and 11 bases at J, with 14 bases between. The DNA for the CDR3 is TGTGCCAGCTCACCACCCAGCGGGGGGGGGGCCCAGCATTTT. Protein: CASSPPSGGGAQHF.

This clonotype appeared many times. The V and J genes are TRBV27 and TRBJ1-2, with TRBD1 as a possible D gene (5 bases). The V gene lost 5 bases and the J gene lost 3 bases, with 13 bases spanning the gap. The germline gives CDR1 MNHEY, CDR2 SMNVEV (reference sequence). The CDR3 has 14 residues. The CDR3 bases are TGTGCCAGCAGTAAAGAGAGGGGCGACTATGGCTACACCTTC. This codes for CASSKERGDYGYTF.